This T cell receptor beta chain emerged from a study of cytomegalovirus exposure and HLA in healthy donors. Comments on this clone: The antigen is undetermined.

Germline CDR1 SGHRS, CDR2 YFSETQ. The CDR3 length is 14 residues. V lost 4 bases to trimming and J lost 3 bases, with 14 bases between them. Study-wide points: The authors later linked a missense DCLRE1C variant to TCR beta V- and J-gene trimming.

The PCR was carried out with 60 Vbeta primers and 13 Jbeta primers. Profiled with immunoSEQ multiplex PCR; TCRdb holds only in-frame clones, not every one. The sample gives over 130,000 clones, around 75% of which show up once; 0.95% to 1.5% is in the top ten. The chain has TRBV5-1 and TRBJ2-7, with D possibly TRBD1 on 6 matching bases. The sequencing sample was made of PBMCs. The TCR sequence derives from a female donor in good health and CMV-seronegative. The CDR3 coding sequence is TGCGCCAGCAGCCCCGAGACAGGAAACTACGAGCAGTACTTC. This sequence encodes CASSPETGNYEQYF.